This T cell receptor beta chain derives from a study of shared clonotypes between healthy human individuals. Broader study findings: In this cohort, only blood was sampled, and tissue repertoires likely differ. Depth of sequencing was expected to influence donor clonotype sharing.

Worth noting for this clone: The antigen remains undetermined.

Every unsorted PBMC PCR replicate was loaded with about 290 ng DNA, approximately 30,000 T cell genomes. Original methodology: ImmunoSEQ yielded junction-only sequences lacking quality scores, so filtering differed. Repertoires were generated with immunoSEQ multiplex PCR, while TCRdb's copy carries only in-frame clones and drops some. V, J and clone size reflect that table, while D and trimming were determined from the DNA. The table shows about 480,000 clones, with 79% occurring only once. V lost 8 bases and J lost 6, with 19 bases in between. Germline V gene lookup returns CDR1 MNHEY and CDR2 SVGAGI. The CDR3 is 15 amino acids.

The chain uses TRBV6-5 and TRBJ2-2; tentative D call: TRBD1 (6 bases). Sequenced input: PBMCs. This receptor was taken from a woman between 40 and 55 years old in good health. Some clones in this sample may be carry-over from other donors' samples. DNA of the CDR3: TGTGCCAGCTCTTTATTTCAGGGGTCGGCCGGGGAGCTGTTTTTT. Translating gives CASSLFQGSAGELFF.